The 10 T cell receptor beta chains listed next were all sequenced from one sample in a study of T cells after yellow fever vaccination. TCRdb recomputed calls from the 5' RACE reads with MiXCR, one row per CDR3 protein. Found here are under 150,000 distinct CDR3 sequences, 7.7% of them singletons; the top ten hold about 0.73%. The specimen comprised CD4+ T cells sorted from PBMCs, sampled 5 days after the yellow fever booster vaccination. The receptors originated from a man under 40 who received the YFV17D yellow fever vaccine.

This clonotype came up many times. This chain uses TRBV19 with TRBJ1-5, with D perhaps TRBD1 (5 bases). The V end was cut by 6 bases, the J end by 0 bases, with 18 bases between. The CDR3 loop spans 17 amino acids. Germline CDR1 is LNHDA and CDR2 is SQIVND (reference sequence). CDR3 loop: CASSIRDGVDSNQPQHF. Written as DNA, the CDR3 is TGTGCCAGTAGCATCCGGGACGGAGTTGATAGCAATCAGCCCCAGCATTTT.

For this clonotype: This may be a read error: a much more frequent sequence differs by one nucleotide. This chain connects TRBV6-5 to TRBJ2-1, with D tentatively TRBD1 or TRBD2 (5 bases each). The CDR3 sequence is 16 residues long. Trimming took off 4 bases at V and 6 bases at J, with 19 bases between the two ends. The germline gives CDR1 MNHEY, CDR2 SVGAGI. This CDR3 is CASSSLGTGTRNEQFF. The CDR3 nucleotides are TGTGCCAGCAGTTCCTTAGGGACCGGAACGCGCAATGAGCAGTTCTTC.

This clonotype was recorded many times. The chain couples TRBV18 to TRBJ1-1; D is possibly TRBD1 (6 bases). CDR1 is KGHSH, CDR2 LQKENI, per germline. The CDR3 spans 15 residues. Trimming took off 6 bases at V and 1 base at J, with 15 bases between the two ends. The CDR3 DNA reads as TGTGCCAGCTCCAACCATCCAGGGGCGAACACTGAAGCTTTCTTT. Translating gives CASSNHPGANTEAFF. Looking up the rest from reference TRBV18 and TRBJ1-1 gives the full variable domain: NAGVMQNPRHLVRRRGQEARLRCSPMKGHSHVYWYRQLPEEGLKFMVYLQKENIIDESGMPKERFSAEFPKEGPSILRIQQVVRGDSAAYFCASSNHPGANTEAFFGQGTRLTVV.

This clonotype came up a few times. The CDR3 bases are TGTGCCAGCATCAGCCGCGAGGGGACCCTATACAATGAGCAGTTCTTC. Its translation: CASISREGTLYNEQFF. The V and J genes are TRBV6-2 or TRBV6-3 and TRBJ2-1; D may be TRBD1 or TRBD2 (5 bases each). CDR3 length equals 16 residues. Germline V gene lookup returns CDR1 MNHEY and CDR2 SVGEGT. Trimming took 7 bases from V and 4 from J, leaving 20 bases between them.

In regard to this clonotype: This may arise from a read error, as a much more abundant clone is one base away. V and J are TRBV12-3 or TRBV12-4 and TRBJ2-3; TRBD1 agrees at 9 bases. V was clipped by 6 bases and J by 7 bases; unmatched bases: 8. The length of the CDR3 is 14 residues. The chain's CDR3 is CASSLRTGEYTQYF. CDR3 bases: TGTGCCAGCAGCCTTAGGACAGGGGAATATACGCAGTATTTT.

Many counts were recorded for this clonotype. The J gene is TRBJ2-5, the V gene TRBV18; 8 nucleotides line up with TRBD2. Germline assignment: CDR1 KGHSH and CDR2 LQKENI. The CDR3 spans 15 residues. J lost 5 bases, V lost 6 bases, and 11 bases had no gene match. Here the CDR3 DNA reads TGTGCCAGCTCCCCCCGGGGGGGGGACTCGGAGACCCAGTACTTC. Amino acids: CASSPRGGDSETQYF.

The V call is TRBV5-1, the J call TRBJ2-1; maybe TRBD2 (7 bases). The CDR3 extends over 18 amino acids. Germline V gene lookup returns CDR1 SGHRS and CDR2 YFSETQ. Deletions cut 7 bases from V and 0 bases from J, with 23 bases between. The CDR3 region is CASENVGGGRLSYNEQFF. CDR3 bases: TGCGCCAGCGAAAACGTGGGGGGGGGGCGTCTCTCCTACAATGAGCAGTTCTTC.

This clonotype was detected a few times. The CDR3 region has the DNA TGCAGTGCTAGTCTCAAGACCGGGATAGGCTACGAGCAGTACTTC. Its translation is CSASLKTGIGYEQYF. The chain links TRBV20-1 to TRBJ2-7; D is possibly TRBD2 (5 bases). The germline V and J ends were trimmed by 3 bases and 3 bases, with 18 bases remaining between them. The CDR3 has 15 residues. The germline gives CDR1 DFQATT, CDR2 SNEGSKA (reference sequence).

This rearrangement joins TRBV7-2 to TRBJ1-1; D is ambiguous. Germline values: CDR1 SGHTA, CDR2 FQGNSA. This CDR3 is built from 15 residues. The V and J ends lost 4 bases and 5 bases respectively, with 17 bases between them. The CDR3 sequence: CASSSDAGVGTEAFF. CDR3 sequence (DNA): TGTGCCAGCAGCTCGGACGCTGGGGTTGGGACTGAAGCTTTCTTT. The full variable domain, with the rest looked up from reference TRBV7-2 and TRBJ1-1, is GAGVSQSPSNKVTEKGKDVELRCDPISGHTALYWYRQSLGQGLEFLIYFQGNSAPDKSGLPSDRFSAERTGGSVSTLTIQRTQQEDSAVYLCASSSDAGVGTEAFFGQGTRLTVV.

Concerning this clonotype: A much larger clone lies one base from this, so it may be a read error. The chain recombines TRBV12-3 or TRBV12-4 with TRBJ2-1; D is possibly TRBD2 (5 bases). CDR3 length equals 15 residues. V was cut by 2 bases and J by 0 bases, with 8 bases left in between. The CDR3 coding sequence is TGTGCCAGCAGTTTATTAGCGTGCTCCTACAATGAGCAGTTCTTC. It yields the protein CASSLLACSYNEQFF.